This TCR beta chain was recorded in a study of cytomegalovirus exposure and HLA in healthy donors. Study results and caveats: Available immune exposure information covered CMV serostatus only.

Primers included in the PCR were 60 Vbeta and 13 Jbeta primers. Sequenced by immunoSEQ multiplex PCR; TCRdb stores in-frame clones only, minus some. The table shows roughly 100,000 clones, with around three quarters occurring only once. The length of the CDR3 is 15 residues. Germline CDR1 is SGHNT and CDR2 is YYREEE (reference sequence). Trimming shortened V by 1 base and J by 0 bases, and 9 bases separated the two germline ends. Points on this clone: Its antigen is currently unknown.

Sequenced input: PBMCs. This clonotype was obtained from a woman between 18 and 30 years old in good health and CMV-seropositive. The chain carries TRBV5-4 and TRBJ2-3; D call uncertain. The CDR3 coding sequence is TGTGCCAGCAGCTTGTCGAGTTCTAGCACAGATACGCAGTATTTT. It encodes CASSLSSSSTDTQYF.